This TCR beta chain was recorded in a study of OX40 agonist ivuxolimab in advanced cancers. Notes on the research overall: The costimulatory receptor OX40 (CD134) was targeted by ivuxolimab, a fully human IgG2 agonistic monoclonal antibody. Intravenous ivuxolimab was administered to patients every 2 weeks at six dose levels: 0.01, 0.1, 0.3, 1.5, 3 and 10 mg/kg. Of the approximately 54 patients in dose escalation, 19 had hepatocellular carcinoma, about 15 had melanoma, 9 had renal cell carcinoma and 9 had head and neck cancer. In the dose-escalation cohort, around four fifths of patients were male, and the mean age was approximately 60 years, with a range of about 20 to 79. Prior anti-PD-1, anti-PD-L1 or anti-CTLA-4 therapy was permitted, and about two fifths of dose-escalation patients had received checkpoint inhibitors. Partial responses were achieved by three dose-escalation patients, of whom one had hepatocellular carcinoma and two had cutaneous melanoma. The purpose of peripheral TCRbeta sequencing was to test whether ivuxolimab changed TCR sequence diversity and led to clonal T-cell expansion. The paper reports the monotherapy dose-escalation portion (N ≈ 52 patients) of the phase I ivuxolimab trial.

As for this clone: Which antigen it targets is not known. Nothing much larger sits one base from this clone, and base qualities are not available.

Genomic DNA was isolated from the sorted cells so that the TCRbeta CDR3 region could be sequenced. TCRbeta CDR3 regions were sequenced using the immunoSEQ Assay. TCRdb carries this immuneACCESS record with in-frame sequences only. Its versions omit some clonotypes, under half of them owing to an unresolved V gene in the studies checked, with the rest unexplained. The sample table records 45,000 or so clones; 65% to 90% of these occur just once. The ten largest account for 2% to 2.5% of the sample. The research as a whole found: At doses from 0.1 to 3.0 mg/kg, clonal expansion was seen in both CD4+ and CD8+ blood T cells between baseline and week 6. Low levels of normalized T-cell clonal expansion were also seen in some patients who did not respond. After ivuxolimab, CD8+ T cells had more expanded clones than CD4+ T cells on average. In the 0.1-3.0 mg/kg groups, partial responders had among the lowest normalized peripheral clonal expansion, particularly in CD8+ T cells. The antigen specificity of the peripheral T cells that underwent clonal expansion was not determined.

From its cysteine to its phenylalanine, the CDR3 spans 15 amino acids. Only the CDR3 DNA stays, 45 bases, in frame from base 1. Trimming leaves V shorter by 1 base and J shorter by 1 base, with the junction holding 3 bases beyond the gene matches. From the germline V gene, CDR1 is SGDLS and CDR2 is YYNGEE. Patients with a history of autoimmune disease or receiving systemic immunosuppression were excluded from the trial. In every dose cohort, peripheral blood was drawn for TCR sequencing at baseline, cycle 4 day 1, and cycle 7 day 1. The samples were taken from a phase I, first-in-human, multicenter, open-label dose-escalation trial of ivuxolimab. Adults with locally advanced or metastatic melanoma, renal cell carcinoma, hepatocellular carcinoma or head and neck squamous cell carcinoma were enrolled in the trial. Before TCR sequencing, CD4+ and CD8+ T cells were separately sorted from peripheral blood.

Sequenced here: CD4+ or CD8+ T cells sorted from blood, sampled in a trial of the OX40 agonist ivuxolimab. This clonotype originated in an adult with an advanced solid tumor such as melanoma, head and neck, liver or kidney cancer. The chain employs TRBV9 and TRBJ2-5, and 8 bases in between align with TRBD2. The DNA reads TGTGCCAGCAGCGTACAGGCGGGGGGCCAAGAGACCCAGTACTTC. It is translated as CASSVQAGGQETQYF.